The source of this T cell receptor beta chain is a study of cytomegalovirus exposure and HLA in healthy donors (dated by TCRdb to between 2016 and 2019). About the study as a whole: According to a later analysis, one platform produced both the 120 validation repertoires and the approximately 670 repertoires of the first cohort. Besides the first cohort of roughly 700 subjects, a separate validation cohort made up of roughly 120 different subjects was used. To predict cytomegalovirus infection status, the study combined high-throughput TCR immunosequencing, statistical association of individual TCRs with disease status, and machine learning. The study aimed to test whether cataloging public T cell receptors could reveal signatures of past pathogen exposure.

Library prep was done by the immunoSEQ multiplex PCR assay. In the original analysis: A statistical classification framework was built for diagnosing cytomegalovirus status from the catalog of TCR beta chain sequences. In its TCRdb copy, this immuneACCESS table keeps in-frame sequences only and misses some clones. Where compared with another copy, unresolved V genes explain less than half of these, and the others have no known cause. The DNA gave D and trimming, while V, J and clone size come from that table. This sample lists 100,000 to 120,000 clones; under 85% were detected once. Jointly, the top ten make up approximately 2.9% of the sample. What the study reported, not specific to this receptor: In the study, around 150 TCR beta chains were listed as associated with cytomegalovirus. In a later analysis, TCRs clustered in the first cohort were found to also tend to co-occur in the roughly 120 validation repertoires, with 90% to 95% of cluster scores above 0. The validation cohort had no HLA typing available for a later analysis, so co-occurrence within that cohort was assessed over all 130 or so repertoires. Across donors, most TCR sequences were observed very rarely, whereas some public TCRs were present in many individuals. In vitro tests confirmed that a few of the cytomegalovirus-associated TCR beta chains recognize cytomegalovirus antigens. Cytomegalovirus status was reported to be diagnosed by the classifier with high specificity and sensitivity in both the original and validation cohorts. According to the authors, the approach could potentially be generalized to other disease states and immunological phenotypes.

The donors belonged to the validation cohort of over a hundred subjects, which was separate from the approximately 700-subject first cohort. The CDR3, from cysteine to phenylalanine, totals 16 residues. Only the CDR3 part of the read is kept: 48 bases, read in frame from the first base. According to the germline V gene (reference sequence), CDR1 reads SEHNR and CDR2 reads FQNEAQ. V has 5 bases trimmed and J has 2 bases trimmed; junction bases matching no gene number 8. This clone was seen once. The antigen it binds to is not known. Base qualities are missing; no much larger clone stands one base away.

This TCR was recovered from a woman under 30 in good health and CMV-seronegative. Sequencing was performed on PBMCs. The chain was built from TRBV7-9 and TRBJ2-3, and 9 junction bases match TRBD1. For the CDR3, the sequence is CASSGPGQGTTDTQYF. The nucleotide sequence reads as follows: TGTGCCAGCAGCGGACCGGGACAGGGAACCACAGATACGCAGTATTTT.